These 30 T cell receptor beta chains came from one sample sequenced in a study of blood T cell repertoires in COVID-19 (dated by TCRdb to between 2020 and 2021). Libraries were built with the immunoSEQ multiplex PCR assay. Drawn from immuneACCESS, this table holds only the in-frame rearrangements with V and J called that TCRdb kept. Clones are partly lost; checked studies trace under half to an unresolved V gene and leave the rest unexplained. Present in this sample are some 340,000 clones, 85% of which were seen just once. The ten largest account for roughly 3.6% of the sample. The sample consisted of peripheral blood. These TCRs come from a woman aged 18-30 years with acute or convalescent COVID-19.

The chain recombines TRBV7-2 with TRBJ2-1; 9 bases line up with TRBD1. Germline V gene lookup returns CDR1 SGHTA and CDR2 FQGNSA. The CDR3 is made up of 14 amino acids. The J segment lost 7 bases and the V segment lost 3 bases, leaving 4 bases of the junction unmatched. CDR3: CASSLNRGPNEQFF. The CDR3 coding sequence is TGTGCCAGCAGCTTGAACAGGGGGCCTAATGAGCAGTTCTTC.

This clone was observed many times. The CDR3 nucleotides are TGTGCCAGCAGCCAAGATGGGGGGACAGGGGGCTACGAGCAGTACTTC. As protein: CASSQDGGTGGYEQYF. The V call is TRBV4-2, the J call TRBJ2-7; 11 bases are a match to TRBD1. Germline CDR1 and CDR2: LGHNA and YNFKEQ. With 0 bases clipped from V and 3 bases from J, the junction kept 4 bases outside the gene matches. The CDR3 spans 16 residues.

The DNA of the CDR3 is TGTGCCAGCAGAGAGTTTGGAGTTGTGATGGAGCAGTTCTTC. Amino acid sequence: CASREFGVVMEQFF. The V gene is TRBV6-5, the J gene TRBJ2-1; no clear D. The CDR3 is 14 amino acids. CDR1 is MNHEY and CDR2 is SVGAGI in the germline V gene. V lost 6 bases to trimming and J lost 10 bases, with 19 bases between them.

CDR3 protein: CASSQGGGADSNQPQHF. CDR3 nucleotide sequence: TGCGCCAGCAGCCAAGGGGGCGGAGCTGATAGCAATCAGCCCCAGCATTTT. The rearrangement links TRBV4-1 to TRBJ1-5; D perhaps matches TRBD1 (5 bases). CDR3 length equals 17 residues. The germline CDR1 and CDR2 sequences are MGHRA and YSYEKL. V was pared by 1 base and J by 0 bases, with 13 bases between.

The V gene is TRBV4-1, the J gene TRBJ2-5; 8 nucleotides align to TRBD2. The germline V gene encodes CDR1 MGHRA and CDR2 YSYEKL. The CDR3 is made up of 17 amino acids. With 0 bases clipped from V and 1 base from J, the junction kept 7 bases outside the gene matches. The CDR3: CASSQEVTGTSQETQYF. The CDR3 DNA reads as TGCGCCAGCAGCCAAGAAGTTACTGGGACTAGCCAAGAGACCCAGTACTTC.

This clone was observed once. V is TRBV5-4 and J is TRBJ1-4, with no clear D. The germline gives CDR1 SGHNT, CDR2 YYREEE (reference sequence). This CDR3 region has 15 residues. The V gene lost 0 bases and the J gene lost 0 bases, with 6 bases spanning the gap. Here the CDR3 reads CASSLGGATNEKLFF. In DNA form, the CDR3 reads TGTGCCAGCAGCTTGGGAGGCGCAACTAATGAAAAACTGTTTTTT.

V is TRBV27 and J is TRBJ2-3; D is unresolved. Germline V gene sequence: CDR1 MNHEY, CDR2 SMNVEV (reference sequence). V shed 4 bases and J shed 0 bases, with 11 bases lying between them. The CDR3 extends over 15 amino acids. The CDR3 loop is CASSSDPASTDTQYF. The CDR3 nucleotides are TGTGCCAGCAGTTCAGATCCTGCTAGCACAGATACGCAGTATTTT.

This clone has only one observation. V is TRBV25-1 and J is TRBJ1-3; 7 bases fit TRBD1. Trimming removed 5 bases from V and 6 bases from J; junction bases left unmatched: 10. Germline assignment: CDR1 MGHDK and CDR2 SYGVNS. This CDR3 has 15 residues. In DNA, the CDR3 is TGTGCCAGCAGTCCTCCGCGGGACAGACTAAACACCATATATTTT. It codes for CASSPPRDRLNTIYF.

The chain carries TRBV18 and TRBJ2-7; TRBD2 aligns across 16 bases. V gave up 4 bases and J gave up 2 bases; unmatched junction bases: 5. The CDR3 totals 17 residues. Per the germline V gene, CDR1 is KGHSH and CDR2 is LQKENI. The CDR3 spells CASSLLGLAGGPYEQYF. The CDR3 DNA follows: TGTGCCAGCTCACTACTGGGACTAGCGGGAGGGCCCTACGAGCAGTACTTC. The whole variable domain, remainder taken from reference TRBV18 and TRBJ2-7, is NAGVMQNPRHLVRRRGQEARLRCSPMKGHSHVYWYRQLPEEGLKFMVYLQKENIIDESGMPKERFSAEFPKEGPSILRIQQVVRGDSAAYFCASSLLGLAGGPYEQYFGPGTRLTVT.

The chain joins TRBV18 to TRBJ1-1; TRBD1 is a possible D gene (5 bases). The V gene lost 2 bases and the J gene lost 0 bases, with 10 bases spanning the gap. CDR1 is KGHSH, CDR2 LQKENI, per germline. The CDR3 is 15 amino acids. In nucleotides, the CDR3 is TGTGCCAGCTCACCAGGGGACTTCATGAACACTGAAGCTTTCTTT. It yields the protein CASSPGDFMNTEAFF.

Written as DNA, the CDR3 is TGTGCCAGCAGTTACATAAACAGGGGGCACGGCTATGGCTACACCTTC. Protein sequence: CASSYINRGHGYGYTF. The J gene is TRBJ1-2, the V gene TRBV6-5; 9 bases align to TRBD1. The CDR3 is 16 amino acids. CDR1 is MNHEY, CDR2 SVGAGI, per germline. Trimming took 2 bases from V and 4 from J; bases not matched to a gene: 8.

This chain links TRBV5-4 with TRBJ2-2; possible D gene TRBD1, 6 bases. This CDR3 is 15 amino acids long. V lost 4 bases and J 4 bases, leaving 14 bases between the germline ends. Looked up from germline, CDR1 is SGHNT and CDR2 is YYREEE (reference sequence). The CDR3 is CASSPRTVGTGELFF. CDR3 DNA: TGTGCCAGCAGCCCCAGGACAGTCGGCACCGGGGAGCTGTTTTTT. Combining the CDR3 with reference TRBV5-4 and TRBJ2-2 gives the whole variable domain ETGVTQSPTHLIKTRGQQVTLRCSSQSGHNTVSWYQQALGQGPQFIFQYYREEENGRGNFPPRFSGLQFPNYSSELNVNALELDDSALYLCASSPRTVGTGELFFGEGSRLTVL.

This chain links TRBV6-1 with TRBJ2-3, with D perhaps TRBD2 (6 bases). This CDR3 spans 14 amino acids. Trimming pared 2 bases from V and 5 bases from J, leaving 11 bases between. Germline CDR1 is MNHNS and CDR2 is SASEGT. CDR3 region: CASSELRGLDTQYF. The DNA for the CDR3 is TGTGCCAGCAGTGAACTTCGGGGACTAGATACGCAGTATTTT.

The V gene is TRBV3-1 (or the pseudogene TRBV3-2), the J gene TRBJ2-1; 13 nucleotides align to TRBD2. Germline V CDR1 and CDR2: LGHDT, YNNKEL (reference sequence). The CDR3 spans 15 residues. V dropped 4 bases and J dropped 4; count of bases not matched to a gene: 1. The CDR3 bases are TGTGCCAGCAGCCGACTAGCGGGGGGTTACAATGAGCAGTTCTTC. Its translation: CASSRLAGGYNEQFF.

The chain recombines TRBV5-4 with TRBJ2-2; 8 bases are a match to TRBD1. In germline, CDR1 is SGHNT, CDR2 YYREEE (reference sequence). V gave up 4 bases and J gave up 7 bases; unmatched junction bases: 6. The CDR3 covers 14 residues. The CDR3 DNA sequence: TGTGCCAGCAGCCGGGGACAGGTTGACGGGGAGCTGTTTTTT. Translated, it gives CASSRGQVDGELFF.

The genes are TRBV11-2 and TRBJ2-7; D is perhaps TRBD1 (6 bases). Germline V gene sequence: CDR1 SGHAT, CDR2 FQNNGV. The CDR3 runs 15 residues. V lost 1 base and J 1 base, leaving 11 bases between the germline ends. The CDR3, as DNA: TGTGCCAGCAGCTTAGTACGAGGACAGTCCTACGAGCAGTACTTC. It yields the protein CASSLVRGQSYEQYF. Full variable domain (remainder filled in from reference TRBV11-2 and TRBJ2-7): EAGVAQSPRYKIIEKRQSVAFWCNPISGHATLYWYQQILGQGPKLLIQFQNNGVVDDSQLPKDRFSAERLKGVDSTLKIQPAKLEDSAVYLCASSLVRGQSYEQYFGPGTRLTVT.

The genes are TRBV21-1 and TRBJ2-1; the table assigns TRBD1, which was not confirmed against the DNA. TRBV21-1 is a pseudogene. The CDR3 loop spans 21 amino acids. The CDR3 DNA reads TGTGCCAGCAGCCATATGACCGGGACAGGGGTGAATCCTCGCTCCTACAATGAGCAGTTCTTC. Protein: CASSHMTGTGVNPRSYNEQFF.

V gene TRBV28 combines with J gene TRBJ1-4; D is perhaps TRBD1 (6 bases). Germline CDR1 and CDR2: MDHEN and SYDVKM. The CDR3 runs 15 residues. V lost 4 bases and J 4 bases, leaving 13 bases between the germline ends. The CDR3 coding sequence is TGTGCCAGCAGTTCCCAGGGGTCGGGTAATGAAAAACTGTTTTTT. Protein product: CASSSQGSGNEKLFF.

This clone came up many times. The chain joins TRBV27 to TRBJ2-3; 9 bases line up with TRBD1. V trimming: 3 bases; J trimming: 7 bases; junction bases outside the gene matches: 11. The CDR3 spans 16 residues. CDR1 is MNHEY, CDR2 SMNVEV, per germline (reference sequence). The CDR3 DNA is TGTGCCAGCAGTTTGCTTGGACAGGGGAAGAGGAATACGCAGTATTTT. Translating it yields CASSLLGQGKRNTQYF.

The chain is built from TRBV24-1 and TRBJ1-5; no clear D. The V end was cut by 5 bases, the J end by 3 bases, with 7 bases between. There are 13 residues in the CDR3. The germline CDR1 and CDR2 sequences are KGHDR and SFDVKD. CDR3 sequence: CATSAANNQPQHF. CDR3 in DNA: TGTGCCACCAGTGCCGCTAACAATCAGCCCCAGCATTTT.

The rearrangement joins TRBV6-6 to TRBJ2-2, with D tentatively TRBD1 (5 bases). Germline CDR1 MNHNY, CDR2 SVGAGI (reference sequence). The V and J ends lost 2 bases and 1 base respectively, with 5 bases between them. CDR3 length: 14 residues. DNA for the CDR3: TGTGCCAGCAGTTACCAGGGGAACACCGGGGAGCTGTTTTTT. This codes for CASSYQGNTGELFF.

This chain connects TRBV27 to TRBJ2-7; tentatively, D is TRBD1 (6 bases). Trimming cost V 3 bases and J 5 bases, with 11 bases left between them. This CDR3 is 13 amino acids long. The germline gives CDR1 MNHEY, CDR2 SMNVEV (reference sequence). In nucleotides, the CDR3 is TGTGCCAGCAGTTTCAGGGGCGTCCACGAGCAGTACTTC. Its translation: CASSFRGVHEQYF.

J is TRBJ1-4 and V is TRBV7-9; D gene ambiguous. The CDR3 has 14 amino acids. Germline V gene data show CDR1 as SEHNR and CDR2 as FQNEAQ (reference sequence). Trimming took 5 bases from V and 5 from J, leaving 12 bases between them. This CDR3 reads CASSLDRENEKLFF. In DNA form, the CDR3 reads TGTGCCAGCAGCCTTGACCGGGAGAATGAAAAACTGTTTTTT. Drawing the rest from reference TRBV7-9 and TRBJ1-4, the complete variable domain is DTGVSQNPRHKITKRGQNVTFRCDPISEHNRLYWYRQTLGQGPEFLTYFQNEAQLEKSRLLSDRFSAERPKGSFSTLEIQRTEQGDSAMYLCASSLDRENEKLFFGSGTQLSVL.

There are many counts of this clone. In DNA, the CDR3 is TGTGCCAGCAGCCCGAGGTTACGAGGTCCAACTAATGAAAAACTGTTTTTT. Encoded protein: CASSPRLRGPTNEKLFF. This chain uses TRBV21-1 with TRBJ1-4. TRBV21-1 is listed as a pseudogene. The CDR3 extends over 17 amino acids.

The chain couples TRBV19 to TRBJ1-5; TRBD1 aligns across 8 bases. Germline CDR1 LNHDA, CDR2 SQIVND (reference sequence). The J segment lost 4 bases and the V segment lost 3 bases, leaving 8 bases of the junction unmatched. The CDR3 runs to 16 residues. CDR3 sequence: CASSMQGQGGNQPQHF. For the CDR3, the DNA is TGTGCCAGTAGTATGCAAGGACAGGGCGGTAATCAGCCCCAGCATTTT.

Only a few counts were recorded for this clone. The chain is built from TRBV5-5 and TRBJ1-5, with 9 bases aligning to TRBD1. Trimming at V came to 4 bases and at J to 5 bases, leaving 7 bases not matched to a gene. The length of the CDR3 is 15 residues. CDR1 is SGHKS and CDR2 is YYEKEE in the germline V gene (reference sequence). The CDR3 region is CASSPLGTGHQPQHF. The CDR3 DNA reads TGTGCCAGCAGCCCTCTTGGGACAGGGCATCAGCCCCAGCATTTT. Complete variable domain (other parts from reference TRBV5-5 and TRBJ1-5): DAGVTQSPTHLIKTRGQQVTLRCSPISGHKSVSWYQQVLGQGPQFIFQYYEKEERGRGNFPDRFSARQFPNYSSELNVNALLLGDSALYLCASSPLGTGHQPQHFGDGTRLSIL.

V usage is TRBV19 and J usage is TRBJ2-1; 8 bases agree with TRBD1. From germline, CDR1 is LNHDA and CDR2 SQIVND (reference sequence). The CDR3 runs to 11 residues. The junction had 0 bases not matched to a gene; V was cut back by 6 bases and J by 8 bases. The CDR3 reads CASSRGHEQFF. The CDR3 DNA reads TGTGCCAGTAGCAGGGGGCATGAGCAGTTCTTC.

The rearrangement uses TRBV14 and TRBJ2-7, with TRBD2 matching over 9 bases. CDR3 length: 15 amino acids. Losses at the gene ends were 4 bases for V and 4 bases for J; bases not matched to a gene: 8. Germline loops: CDR1 SGHDN, CDR2 FVKESK. The CDR3 sequence is CASSLSGRTKYEQYF. The CDR3 DNA reads as TGTGCCAGCAGCCTGAGCGGGAGGACTAAGTACGAGCAGTACTTC.

CDR3 nucleotide sequence: TGTGCCAGCAGCTTAGAAGTTAGCGGGTCACGCTACGAGCAGTACTTC. Translated, it gives CASSLEVSGSRYEQYF. The V and J genes are TRBV7-2 and TRBJ2-7; 7 bases are a match to TRBD2. In germline, CDR1 is SGHTA, CDR2 FQGNSA. With 1 base clipped from V and 3 bases from J, the junction kept 9 bases outside the gene matches. CDR3 length: 16 amino acids. The entire variable domain, with the rest obtained from reference TRBV7-2 and TRBJ2-7, is as follows: GAGVSQSPSNKVTEKGKDVELRCDPISGHTALYWYRQSLGQGLEFLIYFQGNSAPDKSGLPSDRFSAERTGGSVSTLTIQRTQQEDSAVYLCASSLEVSGSRYEQYFGPGTRLTVT.

The V gene is TRBV30, the J gene TRBJ1-1; a weak D match, TRBD1 (6 bases). The CDR3 length is 14 residues. Germline V gene sequence: CDR1 GTSNPN, CDR2 SVGIG (reference sequence). Trimming pared 5 bases from V and 1 base from J, leaving 14 bases between. In DNA, the CDR3 is TGTGCCTGGGGTCCCGGGGGGGCGAACACTGAAGCTTTCTTT. Protein product: CAWGPGGANTEAFF.